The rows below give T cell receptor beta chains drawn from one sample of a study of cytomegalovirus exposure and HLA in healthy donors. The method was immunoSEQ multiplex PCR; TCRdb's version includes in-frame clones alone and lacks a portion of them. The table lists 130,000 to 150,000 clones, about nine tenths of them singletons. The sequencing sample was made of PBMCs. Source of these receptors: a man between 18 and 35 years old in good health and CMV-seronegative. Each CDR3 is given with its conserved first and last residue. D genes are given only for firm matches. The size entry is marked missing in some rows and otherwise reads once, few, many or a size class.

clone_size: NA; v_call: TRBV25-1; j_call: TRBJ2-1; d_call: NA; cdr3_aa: CATRAEGNYNEQFF; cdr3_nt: TGTGCCACCCGAGCGGAGGGAAATTACAATGAGCAGTTCTTC
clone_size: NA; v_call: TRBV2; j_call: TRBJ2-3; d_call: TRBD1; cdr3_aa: CASRNTGTGVADTQYF; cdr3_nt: TGTGCCAGCAGGAACACCGGGACAGGGGTCGCAGATACGCAGTATTTT
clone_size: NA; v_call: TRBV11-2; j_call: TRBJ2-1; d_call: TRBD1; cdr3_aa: CASSYQGALNEQFF; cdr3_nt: TGTGCCAGCAGCTACCAGGGGGCGCTGAATGAGCAGTTCTTC
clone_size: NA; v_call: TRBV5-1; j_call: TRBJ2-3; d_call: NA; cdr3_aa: CASSLTGPRDTQYF; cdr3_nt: TGCGCCAGCAGCTTGACAGGGCCTCGAGATACGCAGTATTTT
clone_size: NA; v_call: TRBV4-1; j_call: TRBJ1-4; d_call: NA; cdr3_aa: CASSQVNIGPRGEKLFF; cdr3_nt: TGCGCCAGCAGCCAAGTAAATATCGGGCCAAGGGGTGAAAAACTGTTTTTT
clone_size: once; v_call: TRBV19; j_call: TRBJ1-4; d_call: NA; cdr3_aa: CASSRRQESNEKLFF; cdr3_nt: TGTGCCAGTAGTAGGAGACAGGAATCTAATGAAAAACTGTTTTTT
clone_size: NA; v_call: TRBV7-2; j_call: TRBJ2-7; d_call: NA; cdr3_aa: CASSSRDSYEQYF; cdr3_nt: TGTGCCAGCAGCTCGCGCGACAGCTACGAGCAGTACTTC
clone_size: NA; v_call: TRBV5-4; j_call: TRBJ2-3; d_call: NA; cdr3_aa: CAGLGTGSDTQYF; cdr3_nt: TGTGCCGGGTTAGGGACTGGGTCAGATACGCAGTATTTT
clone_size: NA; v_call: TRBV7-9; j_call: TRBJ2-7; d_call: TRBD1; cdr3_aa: CASSLWTGLEQYF; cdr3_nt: TGTGCCAGCAGCTTGTGGACAGGCTTGGAGCAGTACTTC
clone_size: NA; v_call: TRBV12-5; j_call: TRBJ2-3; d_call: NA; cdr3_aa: CASGLTTDTQYF; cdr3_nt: TGTGCTAGTGGTTTGACTACAGATACGCAGTATTTT
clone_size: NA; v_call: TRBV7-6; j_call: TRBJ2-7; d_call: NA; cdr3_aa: CASSPVGAGEQYF; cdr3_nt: TGTGCCAGCAGCCCCGTGGGGGCTGGAGAGCAGTACTTC
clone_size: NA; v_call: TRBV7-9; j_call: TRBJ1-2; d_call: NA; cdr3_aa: CASSPDGGTYGYTF; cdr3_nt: TGTGCCAGCAGCCCCGACGGGGGGACCTATGGCTACACCTTC
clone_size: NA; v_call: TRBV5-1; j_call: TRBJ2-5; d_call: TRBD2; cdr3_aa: CASSPGLAGGETQYF; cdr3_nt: TGCGCCAGCAGCCCCGGACTAGCTGGGGGAGAGACCCAGTACTTC
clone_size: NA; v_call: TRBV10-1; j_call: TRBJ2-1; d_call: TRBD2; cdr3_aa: CASSPGTSGEQFF; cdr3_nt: TGCGCCAGCAGTCCCGGGACTAGCGGGGAGCAGTTCTTC
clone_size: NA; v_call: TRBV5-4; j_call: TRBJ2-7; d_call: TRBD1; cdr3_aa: CASSVGTGEFYEQYF; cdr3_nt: TGTGCCAGCAGCGTCGGGACAGGCGAGTTCTACGAGCAGTACTTC
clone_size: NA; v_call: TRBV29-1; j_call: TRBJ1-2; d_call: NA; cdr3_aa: CSVADRTNYGYTF; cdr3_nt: TGCAGCGTCGCTGACAGGACCAACTATGGCTACACCTTC
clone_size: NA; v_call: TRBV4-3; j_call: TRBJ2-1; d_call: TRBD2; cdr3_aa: CASSQDLRGETSYNEQFF; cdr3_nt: TGCGCCAGCAGCCAAGATCTTCGGGGGGAGACGTCCTACAATGAGCAGTTCTTC
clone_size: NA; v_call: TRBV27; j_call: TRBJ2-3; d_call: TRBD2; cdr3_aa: CASSSGGKTLAGGPGSTDTQYF; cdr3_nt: TGTGCCAGCAGTTCAGGGGGCAAGACGCTAGCGGGAGGGCCCGGGAGCACAGATACGCAGTATTTT
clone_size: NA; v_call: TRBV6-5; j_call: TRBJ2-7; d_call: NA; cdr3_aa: CASRGSAGPLYEQYF; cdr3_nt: TGTGCCAGCAGAGGGAGCGCTGGTCCCCTCTACGAGCAGTACTTC
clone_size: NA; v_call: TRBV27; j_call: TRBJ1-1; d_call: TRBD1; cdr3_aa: CASSPWTGQSNTEAFF; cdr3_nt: TGTGCCAGCAGTCCCTGGACGGGACAGTCAAACACTGAAGCTTTCTTT
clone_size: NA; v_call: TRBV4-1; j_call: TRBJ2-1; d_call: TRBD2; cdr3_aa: CASSQILAEQFF; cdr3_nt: TGCGCCAGCAGCCAAATACTAGCGGAGCAGTTCTTC
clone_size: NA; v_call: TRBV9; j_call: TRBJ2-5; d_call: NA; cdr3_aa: CASSVATGQETQYF; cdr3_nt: TGTGCCAGCAGCGTAGCTACAGGGCAAGAGACCCAGTACTTC
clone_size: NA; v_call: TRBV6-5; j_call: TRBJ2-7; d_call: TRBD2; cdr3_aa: CASTIRGGGRYEQYF; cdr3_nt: TGTGCCAGCACTATACGGGGCGGGGGTAGGTACGAGCAGTACTTC
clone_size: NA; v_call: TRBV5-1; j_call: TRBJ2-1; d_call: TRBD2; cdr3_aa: CASSLELAGDHEQFF; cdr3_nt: TGCGCCAGCAGCTTGGAGCTAGCGGGAGACCATGAGCAGTTCTTC
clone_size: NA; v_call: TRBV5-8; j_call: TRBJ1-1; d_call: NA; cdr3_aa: CASSPTRQMNTEAFF; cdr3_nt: TGTGCCAGCAGCCCAACCCGACAGATGAACACTGAAGCTTTCTTT
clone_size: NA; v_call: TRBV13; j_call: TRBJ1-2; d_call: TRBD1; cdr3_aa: CASSLTWVQETGGADYGYTF; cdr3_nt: TGTGCCAGCAGCTTAACTTGGGTGCAGGAGACAGGGGGCGCAGACTATGGCTACACCTTC
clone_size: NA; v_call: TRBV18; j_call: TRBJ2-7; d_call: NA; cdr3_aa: CASSPQVAYEQYF; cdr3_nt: TGTGCCAGCTCACCACAAGTAGCCTACGAGCAGTACTTC
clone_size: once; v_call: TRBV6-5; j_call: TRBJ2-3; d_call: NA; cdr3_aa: CASRARYSGADTQYF; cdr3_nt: TGTGCCAGCAGGGCTCGCTATTCGGGGGCAGATACGCAGTATTTT
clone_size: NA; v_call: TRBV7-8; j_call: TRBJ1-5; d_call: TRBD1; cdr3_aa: CASSLALGGQGGNQPQHF; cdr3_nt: TGTGCCAGCAGCTTAGCGCTCGGGGGACAGGGTGGTAATCAGCCCCAGCATTTT
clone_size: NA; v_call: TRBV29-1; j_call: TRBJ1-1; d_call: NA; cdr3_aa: CSVRTAGDNTEAFF; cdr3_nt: TGCAGCGTACGGACGGCGGGGGATAACACTGAAGCTTTCTTT
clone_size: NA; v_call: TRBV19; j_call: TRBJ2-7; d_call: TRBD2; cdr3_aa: CASSIAGTSGLYEQYF; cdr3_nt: TGTGCCAGTAGTATCGCCGGGACTAGCGGACTTTACGAGCAGTACTTC
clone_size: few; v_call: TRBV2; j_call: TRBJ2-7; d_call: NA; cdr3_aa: CASSRAGEQYF; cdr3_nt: TGTGCCAGCAGTAGGGCGGGGGAGCAGTACTTC
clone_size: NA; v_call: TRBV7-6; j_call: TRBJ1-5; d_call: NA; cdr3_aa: CASSPEVGQGGQPQHF; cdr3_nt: TGTGCCAGCAGCCCCGAAGTTGGCCAGGGAGGACAGCCCCAGCATTTT